Sequencing of this TCR beta chain was carried out in a study of CD8+ T cells in alopecia areata. Researchers gathered lesional scalp punch biopsies and peripheral blood from patients with alopecia areata. Sequencing relied on a cDNA template that was reverse transcribed from extracted RNA. Sequencing used immunoSEQ multiplex PCR; TCRdb keeps in-frame clones, though not all of them. The table records 50,000 to 70,000 clones, about 40% of them present only once. The V segment lost 4 bases and the J segment 5 bases; nucleotides outside the gene matches: 7. The germline gives CDR1 SGHNT, CDR2 YYREEE (reference sequence). The CDR3 is made up of 14 amino acids.

The genes are TRBV5-4 and TRBJ2-7; TRBD2 aligns across 9 bases. The receptor comes from a human donor with alopecia areata. The sequenced sample consisted of NKG2D-low CD8+ T cells sorted from blood. For the CDR3, the DNA is TGTGCCAGCAGCCCGGGACTAGCAGCTAACGAGCAGTACTTC. Translated: CASSPGLAANEQYF.